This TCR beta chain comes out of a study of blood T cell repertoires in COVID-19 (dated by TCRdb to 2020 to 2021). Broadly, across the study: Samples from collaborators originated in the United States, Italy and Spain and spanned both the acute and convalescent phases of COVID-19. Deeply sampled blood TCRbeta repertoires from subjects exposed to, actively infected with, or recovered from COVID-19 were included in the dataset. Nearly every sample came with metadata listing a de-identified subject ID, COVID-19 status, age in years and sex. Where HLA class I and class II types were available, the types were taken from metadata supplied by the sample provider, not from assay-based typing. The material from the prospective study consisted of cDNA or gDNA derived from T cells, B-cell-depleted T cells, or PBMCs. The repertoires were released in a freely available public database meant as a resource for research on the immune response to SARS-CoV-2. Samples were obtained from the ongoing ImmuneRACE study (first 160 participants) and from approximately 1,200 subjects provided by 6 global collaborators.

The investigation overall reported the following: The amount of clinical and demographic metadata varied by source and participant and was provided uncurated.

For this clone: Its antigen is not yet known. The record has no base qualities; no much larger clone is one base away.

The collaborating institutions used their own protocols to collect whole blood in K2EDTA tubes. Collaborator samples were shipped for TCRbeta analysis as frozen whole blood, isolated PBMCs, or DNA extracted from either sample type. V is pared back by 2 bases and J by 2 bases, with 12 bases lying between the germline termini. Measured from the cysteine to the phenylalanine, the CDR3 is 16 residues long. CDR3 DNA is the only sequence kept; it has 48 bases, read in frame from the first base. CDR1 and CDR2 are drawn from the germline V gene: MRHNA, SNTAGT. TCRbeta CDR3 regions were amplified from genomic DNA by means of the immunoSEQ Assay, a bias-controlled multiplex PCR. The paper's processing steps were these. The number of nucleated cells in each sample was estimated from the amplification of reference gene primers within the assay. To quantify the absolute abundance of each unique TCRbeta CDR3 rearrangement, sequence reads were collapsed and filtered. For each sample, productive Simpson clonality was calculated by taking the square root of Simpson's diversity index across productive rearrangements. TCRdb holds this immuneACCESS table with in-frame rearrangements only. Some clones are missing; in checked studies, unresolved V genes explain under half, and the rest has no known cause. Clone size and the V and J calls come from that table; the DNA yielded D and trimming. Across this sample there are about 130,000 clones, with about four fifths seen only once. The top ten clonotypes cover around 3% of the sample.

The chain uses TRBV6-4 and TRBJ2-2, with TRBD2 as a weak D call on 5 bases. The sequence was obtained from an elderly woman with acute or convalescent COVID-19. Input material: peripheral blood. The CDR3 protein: CASSDRASLNTGELFF. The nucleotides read TGTGCCAGCAGTGACAGGGCTAGCCTTAACACCGGGGAGCTGTTTTTT.